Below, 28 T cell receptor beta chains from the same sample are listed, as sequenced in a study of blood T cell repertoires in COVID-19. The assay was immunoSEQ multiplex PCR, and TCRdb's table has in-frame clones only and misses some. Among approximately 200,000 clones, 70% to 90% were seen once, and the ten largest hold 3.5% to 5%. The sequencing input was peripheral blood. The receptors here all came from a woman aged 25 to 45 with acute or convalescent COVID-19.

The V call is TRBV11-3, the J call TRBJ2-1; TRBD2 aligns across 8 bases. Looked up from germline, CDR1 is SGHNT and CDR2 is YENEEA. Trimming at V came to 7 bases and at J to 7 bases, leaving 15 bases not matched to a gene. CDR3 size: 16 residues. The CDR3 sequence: CASNPRGGRNGNEQFF. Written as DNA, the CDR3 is TGTGCCAGCAATCCGCGGGGCGGGAGGAACGGAAATGAGCAGTTCTTC.

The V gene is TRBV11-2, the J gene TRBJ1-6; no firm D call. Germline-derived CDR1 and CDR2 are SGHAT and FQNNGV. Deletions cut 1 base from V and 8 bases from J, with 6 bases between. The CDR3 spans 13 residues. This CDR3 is CASSLVPDSPLHF. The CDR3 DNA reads TGTGCCAGCAGCTTAGTCCCAGATTCACCCCTCCACTTT.

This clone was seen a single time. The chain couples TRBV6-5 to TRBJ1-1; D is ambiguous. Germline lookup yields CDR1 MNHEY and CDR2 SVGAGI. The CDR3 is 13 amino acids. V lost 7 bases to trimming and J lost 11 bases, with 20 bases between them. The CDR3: CASTDQYGPRAFF. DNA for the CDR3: TGTGCCAGCACCGACCAATATGGGCCCAGGGCTTTCTTT.

The CDR3, as DNA: TGCGCCAGCAGGGCAGGGGGCCAGGGATTGTACAATGAGCAGTTCTTC. This encodes CASRAGGQGLYNEQFF. This sequence joins TRBV10-1 and TRBJ2-1; 8 nucleotides match TRBD1. This CDR3 region has 16 residues. Per germline, CDR1 WNHNN and CDR2 SYGVQD (reference sequence). After removal of 6 bases from V and 4 bases from J, the junction contained 11 bases not matched to a gene.

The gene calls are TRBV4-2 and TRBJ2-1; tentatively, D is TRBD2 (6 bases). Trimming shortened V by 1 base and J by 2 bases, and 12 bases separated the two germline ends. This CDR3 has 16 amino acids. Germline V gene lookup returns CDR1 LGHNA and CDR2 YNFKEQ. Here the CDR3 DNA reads TGTGCCAGCAGCCAAGGGATGGGGAGGACCTACAATGAGCAGTTCTTC. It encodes CASSQGMGRTYNEQFF.

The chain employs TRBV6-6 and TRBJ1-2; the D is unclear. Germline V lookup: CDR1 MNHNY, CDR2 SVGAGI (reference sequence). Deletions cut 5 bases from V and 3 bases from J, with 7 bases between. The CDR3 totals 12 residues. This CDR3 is CASSVGDYGYTF. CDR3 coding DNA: TGTGCCAGCAGTGTCGGGGACTATGGCTACACCTTC.

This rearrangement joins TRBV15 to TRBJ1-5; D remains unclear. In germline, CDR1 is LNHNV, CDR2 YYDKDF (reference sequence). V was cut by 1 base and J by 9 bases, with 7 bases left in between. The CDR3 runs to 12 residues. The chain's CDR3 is CATSRALGPQHF. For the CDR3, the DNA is TGTGCCACCAGCAGAGCCCTAGGGCCCCAGCATTTT.

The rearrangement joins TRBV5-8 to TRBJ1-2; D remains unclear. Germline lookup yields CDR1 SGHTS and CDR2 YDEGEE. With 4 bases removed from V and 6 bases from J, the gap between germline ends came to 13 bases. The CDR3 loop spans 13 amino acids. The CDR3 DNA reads TGTGCCAGCAGCCCTTGGACTGGGAATGGCTACACCTTC. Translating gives CASSPWTGNGYTF.

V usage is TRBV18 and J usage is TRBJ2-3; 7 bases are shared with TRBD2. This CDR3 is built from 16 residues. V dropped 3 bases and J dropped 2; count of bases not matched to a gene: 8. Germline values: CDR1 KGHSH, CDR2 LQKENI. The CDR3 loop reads CASSPYVAGSTDTQYF. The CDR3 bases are TGTGCCAGCTCACCTTACGTAGCGGGCTCCACAGATACGCAGTATTTT.

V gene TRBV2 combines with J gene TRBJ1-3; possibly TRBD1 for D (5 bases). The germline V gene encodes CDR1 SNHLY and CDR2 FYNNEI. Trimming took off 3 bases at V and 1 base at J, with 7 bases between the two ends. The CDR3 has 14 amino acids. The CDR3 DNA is TGTGCCAGCAGTGACAGGGTATCTGGAAACACCATATATTTT. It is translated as CASSDRVSGNTIYF.

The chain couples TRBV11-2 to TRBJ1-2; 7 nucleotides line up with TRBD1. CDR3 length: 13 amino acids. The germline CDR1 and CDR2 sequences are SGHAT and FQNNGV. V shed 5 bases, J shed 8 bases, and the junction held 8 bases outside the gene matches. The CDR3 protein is CASSPGQYLGYTF. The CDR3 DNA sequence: TGTGCCAGCAGCCCGGGACAGTACTTAGGCTACACCTTC. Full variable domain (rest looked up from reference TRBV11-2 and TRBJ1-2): EAGVAQSPRYKIIEKRQSVAFWCNPISGHATLYWYQQILGQGPKLLIQFQNNGVVDDSQLPKDRFSAERLKGVDSTLKIQPAKLEDSAVYLCASSPGQYLGYTFGSGTRLTVV.

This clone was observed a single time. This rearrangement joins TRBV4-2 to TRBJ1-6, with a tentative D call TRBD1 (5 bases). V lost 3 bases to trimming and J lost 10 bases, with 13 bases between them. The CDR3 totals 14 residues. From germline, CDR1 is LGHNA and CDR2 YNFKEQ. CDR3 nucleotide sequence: TGTGCCAGCAGCCATCCCGGGAGGGACTCACCCCTCCACTTT. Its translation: CASSHPGRDSPLHF.

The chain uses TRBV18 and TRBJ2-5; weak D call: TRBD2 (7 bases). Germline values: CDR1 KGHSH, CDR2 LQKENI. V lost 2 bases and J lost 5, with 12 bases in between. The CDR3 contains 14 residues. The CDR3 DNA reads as TGTGCCAGCTCACCAGGGGGGGCGCGGGAGACCCAGTACTTC. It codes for CASSPGGARETQYF.

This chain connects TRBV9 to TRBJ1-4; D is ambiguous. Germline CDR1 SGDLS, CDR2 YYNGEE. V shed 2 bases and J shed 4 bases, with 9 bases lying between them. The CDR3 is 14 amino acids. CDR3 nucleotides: TGTGCCAGCAGCGTCGGGGTCAATAATGAAAAACTGTTTTTT. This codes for CASSVGVNNEKLFF.

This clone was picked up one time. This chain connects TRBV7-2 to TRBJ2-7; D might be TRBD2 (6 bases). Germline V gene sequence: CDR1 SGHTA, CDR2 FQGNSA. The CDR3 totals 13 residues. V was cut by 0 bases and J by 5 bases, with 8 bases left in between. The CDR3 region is CASSLAWGDEQYF. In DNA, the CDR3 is TGTGCCAGCAGCTTAGCTTGGGGGGACGAGCAGTACTTC.

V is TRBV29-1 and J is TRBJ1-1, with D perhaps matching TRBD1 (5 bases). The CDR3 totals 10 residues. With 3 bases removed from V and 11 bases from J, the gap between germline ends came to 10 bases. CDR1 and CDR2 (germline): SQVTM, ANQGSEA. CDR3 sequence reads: CSVEKGRAFF. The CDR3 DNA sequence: TGCAGCGTTGAGAAGGGGAGGGCTTTCTTT.

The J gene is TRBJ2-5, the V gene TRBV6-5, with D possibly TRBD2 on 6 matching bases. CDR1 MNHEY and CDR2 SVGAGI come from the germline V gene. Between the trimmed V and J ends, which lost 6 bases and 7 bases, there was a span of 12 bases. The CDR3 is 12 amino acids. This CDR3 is CASSHGGRTQYF. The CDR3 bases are TGTGCCAGCAGCCACGGGGGTCGGACCCAGTACTTC.

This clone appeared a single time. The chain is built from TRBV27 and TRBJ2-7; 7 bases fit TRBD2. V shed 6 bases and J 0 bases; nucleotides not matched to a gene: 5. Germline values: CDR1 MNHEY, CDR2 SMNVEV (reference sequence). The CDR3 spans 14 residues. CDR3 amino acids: CASSPGGNSYEQYF. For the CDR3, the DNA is TGTGCCAGCAGCCCCGGGGGGAACTCCTACGAGCAGTACTTC.

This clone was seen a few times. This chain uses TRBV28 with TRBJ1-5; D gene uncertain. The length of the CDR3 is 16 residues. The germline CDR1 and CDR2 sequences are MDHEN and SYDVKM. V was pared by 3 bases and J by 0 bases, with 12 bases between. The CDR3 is CASSLLQAYSNQPQHF. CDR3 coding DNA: TGTGCCAGCAGTTTGTTGCAGGCTTATAGCAATCAGCCCCAGCATTTT.

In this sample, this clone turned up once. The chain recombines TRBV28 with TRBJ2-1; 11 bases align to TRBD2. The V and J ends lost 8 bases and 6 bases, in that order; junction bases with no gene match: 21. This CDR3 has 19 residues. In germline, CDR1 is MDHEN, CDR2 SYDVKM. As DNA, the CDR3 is TGTGCCAGCGGGTCCCTACTAGCGGGAGACCCAAGTGGAGGCAATGAGCAGTTCTTC. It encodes CASGSLLAGDPSGGNEQFF.

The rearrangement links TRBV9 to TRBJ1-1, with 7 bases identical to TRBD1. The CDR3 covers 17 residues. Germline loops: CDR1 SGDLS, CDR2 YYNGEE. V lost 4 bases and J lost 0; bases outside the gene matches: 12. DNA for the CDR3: TGTGCCAGCAGCCGACGCCCGGACAGGAGAATGAACACTGAAGCTTTCTTT. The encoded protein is CASSRRPDRRMNTEAFF.

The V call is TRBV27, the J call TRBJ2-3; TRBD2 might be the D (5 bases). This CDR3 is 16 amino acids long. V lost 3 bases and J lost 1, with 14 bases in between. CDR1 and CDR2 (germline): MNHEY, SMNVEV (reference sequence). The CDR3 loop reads CASSFIGRGGTDTQYF. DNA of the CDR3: TGTGCCAGCAGTTTTATCGGTCGGGGTGGCACAGATACGCAGTATTTT.

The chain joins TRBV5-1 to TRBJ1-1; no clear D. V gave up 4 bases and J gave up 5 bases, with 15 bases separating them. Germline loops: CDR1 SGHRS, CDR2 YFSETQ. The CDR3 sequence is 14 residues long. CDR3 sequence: CASSPLVQKTEAFF. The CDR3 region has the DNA TGCGCCAGCAGCCCGCTTGTCCAGAAGACTGAAGCTTTCTTT.

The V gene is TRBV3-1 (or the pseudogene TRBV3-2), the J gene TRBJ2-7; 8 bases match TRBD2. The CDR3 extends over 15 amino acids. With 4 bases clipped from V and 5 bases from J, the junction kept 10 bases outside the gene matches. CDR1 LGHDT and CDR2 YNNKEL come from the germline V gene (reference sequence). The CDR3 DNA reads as TGTGCCAGCAGCCCCGCTAGAGCGGGAGTTCACGAGCAGTACTTC. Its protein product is CASSPARAGVHEQYF.

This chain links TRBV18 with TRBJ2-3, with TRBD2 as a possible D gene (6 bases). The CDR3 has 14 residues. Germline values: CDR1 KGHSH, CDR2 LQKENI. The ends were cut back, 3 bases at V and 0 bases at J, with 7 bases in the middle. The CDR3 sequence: CASSPEGSTDTQYF. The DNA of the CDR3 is TGTGCCAGCTCACCGGAGGGGAGCACAGATACGCAGTATTTT. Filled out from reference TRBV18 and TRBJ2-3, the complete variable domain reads NAGVMQNPRHLVRRRGQEARLRCSPMKGHSHVYWYRQLPEEGLKFMVYLQKENIIDESGMPKERFSAEFPKEGPSILRIQQVVRGDSAAYFCASSPEGSTDTQYFGPGTRLTVL.

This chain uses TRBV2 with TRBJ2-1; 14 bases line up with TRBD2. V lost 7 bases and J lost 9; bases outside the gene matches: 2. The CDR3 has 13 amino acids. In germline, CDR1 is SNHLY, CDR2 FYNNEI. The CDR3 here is CASKGLAGAEQFF. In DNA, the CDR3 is TGTGCCAGCAAGGGACTAGCGGGAGCTGAGCAGTTCTTC.

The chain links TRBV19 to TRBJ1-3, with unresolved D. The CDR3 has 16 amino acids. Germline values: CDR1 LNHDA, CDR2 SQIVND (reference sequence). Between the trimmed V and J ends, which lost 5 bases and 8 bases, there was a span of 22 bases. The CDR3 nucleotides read TGTGCCAGTAGTCCTACCGTAGTGCCCCTCTCGGACACCATATATTTT. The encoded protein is CASSPTVVPLSDTIYF. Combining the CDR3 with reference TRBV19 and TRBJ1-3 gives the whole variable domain DGGITQSPKYLFRKEGQNVTLSCEQNLNHDAMYWYRQDPGQGLRLIYYSQIVNDFQKGDIAEGYSVSREKKESFPLTVTSAQKNPTAFYLCASSPTVVPLSDTIYFGEGSWLTVV.

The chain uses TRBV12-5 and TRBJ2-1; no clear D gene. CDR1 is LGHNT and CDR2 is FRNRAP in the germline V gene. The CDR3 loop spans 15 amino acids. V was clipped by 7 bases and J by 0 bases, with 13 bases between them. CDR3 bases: TGTGCTAGTGCCCCTGGGCTAAGCTCCTACAATGAGCAGTTCTTC. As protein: CASAPGLSSYNEQFF.